Sequencing of this T cell receptor (beta chain) was carried out in a study of OX40 agonist ivuxolimab in advanced cancers. Turning to the overall study: Ivuxolimab was a fully human IgG2 agonistic monoclonal antibody targeting the costimulatory receptor OX40 (CD134). Prior anti-PD-1, anti-PD-L1 or anti-CTLA-4 therapy was permitted, and roughly two fifths of dose-escalation patients had received checkpoint inhibitors. A male proportion of around 80% and a mean age of about 60 years, ranging from 23 to 79, were recorded for the dose-escalation cohort. Partial responses were achieved by three dose-escalation patients, of whom one had hepatocellular carcinoma and two had cutaneous melanoma. Among the 52 dose-escalation patients, roughly 20 had hepatocellular carcinoma, roughly 15 melanoma, 9 renal cell carcinoma and 9 head and neck cancer. Intravenous ivuxolimab was administered to patients every 2 weeks at six dose levels: 0.01, 0.1, 0.3, 1.5, 3 and 10 mg/kg. The paper covers the monotherapy dose-escalation part of the phase I ivuxolimab trial, which included N of about 56 patients. Peripheral TCRbeta sequencing aimed to test whether ivuxolimab altered TCR sequence diversity and caused clonal T-cell expansion.

The full study reports these points: In the 0.1-3.0 mg/kg groups, partial responders had among the lowest normalized peripheral clonal expansion, particularly in CD8+ T cells. Low levels of normalized T-cell clonal expansion were also shown by some nonresponding patients. Clonal expansion of both CD4+ and CD8+ blood T cells was observed from baseline to week 6 at doses 0.1 to 3.0 mg/kg. On average, CD8+ T cells showed more expanded clones than CD4+ T cells after ivuxolimab. The antigen specificity of the clonally expanded peripheral T cells was not determined.

In regard to this clone: Its antigen is unknown. No per-base quality is available; no much larger clone lies one base away.

The CDR3 has 15 amino acids, counting the end cysteine and phenylalanine. The read is trimmed to its CDR3 DNA, 45 bases read in frame from base 1. Between the V and J ends, shortened by 6 bases and 6 bases respectively, the junction contains 17 bases. From a lookup of the germline V gene (reference sequence), CDR1 and CDR2 are LNHDA and SQIVND. To sequence the TCRbeta CDR3 region, genomic DNA was isolated from the sorted cells. The immunoSEQ Assay was used to sequence the TCRbeta CDR3 regions. TCRdb provides this immuneACCESS table in a form limited to in-frame rearrangements. Some clones are lacking; in checked studies, under half of them reflect an unresolved V gene, and why the rest are absent is not known. This sample holds tens of thousands of clones; more than 85% were observed only once. The top ten clones comprise 0.44% of the sample. The trial excluded patients who had a history of autoimmune disease or were on systemic immunosuppression. Peripheral blood for TCR sequencing was drawn from every dose cohort at baseline, at cycle 4 day 1 and at cycle 7 day 1. The samples were drawn from a first-in-human, open-label, multicenter phase I dose-escalation trial of ivuxolimab. Adults with locally advanced or metastatic head and neck squamous cell, hepatocellular, melanoma or renal cell carcinoma were enrolled in the trial. Before TCR sequencing, CD4+ and CD8+ T cells were separately sorted from peripheral blood.

The chain links TRBV19 with TRBJ2-2; a tentative D match to TRBD2 spans 6 bases. This clonotype was sampled from an adult with an advanced solid tumor such as melanoma, head and neck, liver or kidney cancer. Sequencing was performed on CD4+ or CD8+ T cells sorted from blood, taken in a trial of the OX40 agonist ivuxolimab. CDR3 reads: CASSLGTWVPGELFF. The DNA is TGTGCCAGTAGCCTCGGGACTTGGGTACCCGGGGAGCTGTTTTTT.